A single sample is the source of the 4 T cell receptor beta chains below, sequenced in a study of lymphopenia after photon versus proton radiotherapy. The method was immunoSEQ multiplex PCR; TCRdb's version includes in-frame clones alone and lacks a portion of them. The table includes roughly 57,000 clones, about 86% detected once. The specimen comprised peripheral blood, sampled from a patient treated with photon-based radiotherapy. The receptors here all came from a man aged 50 or older with gastric cancer.

The rearrangement uses TRBV7-3 and TRBJ1-1; D may be TRBD1 (5 bases). Looked up from germline, CDR1 is SGHTA and CDR2 is FQGTGA. The CDR3 consists of 13 residues. Deletions cut 2 bases from V and 4 bases from J, with 8 bases between. The CDR3 loop reads CASSLSGGTEAFF. The CDR3 region has the DNA TGTGCCAGCAGCTTATCGGGGGGCACTGAAGCTTTCTTT.

The chain has TRBV30 and TRBJ2-1, with D perhaps being TRBD1 or TRBD2 (5 bases each). The ends were cut back, 3 bases at V and 4 bases at J, with 10 bases in the middle. CDR1 is GTSNPN, CDR2 SVGIG, per germline (reference sequence). The CDR3 consists of 13 residues. In DNA form, the CDR3 reads TGTGCCTGGAGCCAGGGAGCGTACAATGAGCAGTTCTTC. Protein product: CAWSQGAYNEQFF.

A single count supports this clone. This rearrangement joins TRBV5-4 to TRBJ2-3; 12 nucleotides agree with TRBD1. The V gene end was trimmed by 3 bases and the J gene end by 4 bases; junction bases not matched to a gene: 6. The CDR3 extends over 16 amino acids. Germline V gives CDR1 SGHNT, CDR2 YYREEE (reference sequence). The CDR3 nucleotides are TGTGCCAGCAGCTCGGCCCGGGACAGGGGGCCAGATACGCAGTATTTT. Its protein is CASSSARDRGPDTQYF.

The chain couples TRBV29-1 to TRBJ2-5; unclear D gene. Germline loops: CDR1 SQVTM, CDR2 ANQGSEA. The V and J ends lost 3 bases and 4 bases respectively, with 6 bases between them. There are 11 residues in the CDR3. The CDR3 nucleotides read TGCAGCGTTGATAACGGAGAGACCCAGTACTTC. Translation: CSVDNGETQYF.